This T cell receptor (beta chain) was recovered during a study of T cell responses to AZD1222 COVID-19 vaccine. Study-level findings and limits: Spike-specific TCRs gained breadth and depth after people received two AZD1222 doses. Along spike, vaccine-associated CD4 TCRs were found throughout, with dominance at 160-218 and 743-854. Reports indicate that nearly half of spike-specific TCRs are directed at unmutated variant regions. The donor group comprised mostly white British people and more females; the analysis possibly underestimated clonal diversity.

This clone came up once. The antigen is unknown. Germline V gene lookup returns CDR1 LNHNV and CDR2 YYDKDF (reference sequence). This CDR3 comprises 16 residues. Trimming at V came to 3 bases and at J to 9 bases, leaving 12 bases not matched to a gene. Sequencing used immunoSEQ multiplex PCR; TCRdb keeps in-frame clones, though not all of them. The table lists around 70,000 clones, more than 75% of them singletons. This receptor was identified in an adult who received the MenACWY meningococcal vaccine as a control. This chain connects TRBV15 to TRBJ2-4, with 9 bases aligning to TRBD2. Specimen: peripheral blood, collected 28 days after the second dose of the MenACWY control vaccine. CDR3 sequence: CATSSVFSSGVLIQYF. CDR3 bases: TGTGCCACCAGCAGTGTCTTTTCTAGCGGGGTTCTCATTCAGTACTTC.